One and the same sample provided the 17 T cell receptor beta chains below, sequenced in a study of cytomegalovirus exposure and HLA in healthy donors. Primers for the PCR totalled 60 Vbeta and 13 Jbeta. Sequenced by immunoSEQ multiplex PCR; TCRdb stores in-frame clones only, minus some. The sample lists 150,000 to 200,000 clones; 84% were seen once. Sequenced sample: PBMCs. These receptors were taken from a boy younger than 18 in good health and CMV-seronegative.

The V call is TRBV7-2, the J call TRBJ2-7; no reliable D call. Trimming removed 1 base from V and 1 base from J, with 17 bases in between. Germline V gene sequence: CDR1 SGHTA, CDR2 FQGNSA. The CDR3 contains 17 residues. CDR3 DNA sequence: TGTGCCAGCAGCTTAGGGTCCTTAACAGACCGATCCTACGAGCAGTACTTC. This codes for CASSLGSLTDRSYEQYF.

The rearrangement uses TRBV30 and TRBJ1-5, with D possibly TRBD1 on 5 matching bases. The CDR3 runs 13 residues. The V gene's germline CDR1 is GTSNPN and CDR2 SVGIG (reference sequence). V gave up 1 base and J gave up 5 bases, with 9 bases separating them. CDR3 region: CAWSAGEDQPQHF. As DNA, the CDR3 is TGTGCCTGGAGTGCGGGGGAAGATCAGCCCCAGCATTTT.

The chain recombines TRBV7-6 with TRBJ2-1, with 10 bases that match TRBD2. The germline V gene has CDR1 SGHVS and CDR2 FNYEAQ. V trimming: 5 bases; J trimming: 4 bases; junction bases outside the gene matches: 5. The CDR3 covers 15 residues. The CDR3 DNA sequence: TGTGCCAGCAGCCCCCTAGCGGGGGCGTACAATGAGCAGTTCTTC. Translation: CASSPLAGAYNEQFF.

The gene calls are TRBV6-1 and TRBJ2-7; 8 bases line up with TRBD2. Unmatched junction bases numbered 5, after V lost 5 bases and J lost 2 bases. Germline lookup yields CDR1 MNHNS and CDR2 SASEGT. The CDR3 totals 14 residues. The CDR3 spells CASSHRGGAYEQYF. The CDR3 region has the DNA TGTGCCAGCAGTCACCGGGGGGGCGCCTACGAGCAGTACTTC.

The V call is TRBV6-4, the J call TRBJ1-2; D not certain. CDR1 is MRHNA, CDR2 SNTAGT, per germline. The V and J ends lost 3 bases and 5 bases respectively, with 13 bases between them. This CDR3 contains 14 residues. The CDR3 nucleotides read TGTGCCAGCAGTGATGGCGGGGAGGTGTATGGCTACACCTTC. Translated: CASSDGGEVYGYTF.

The table lists this clone with a count of one. The V call is TRBV30, the J call TRBJ1-1; D might be TRBD1 (6 bases). The CDR3 totals 11 residues. Between the trimmed V and J ends, which lost 3 bases and 6 bases, there was a span of 8 bases. Germline V gene data show CDR1 as GTSNPN and CDR2 as SVGIG (reference sequence). The CDR3 loop reads CAWRQGPEAFF. The CDR3 nucleotides read TGTGCCTGGAGGCAGGGGCCTGAAGCTTTCTTT.

CDR3 amino acids: CASSLGGERGYTF. Here the CDR3 DNA reads TGTGCCAGCAGCTTAGGGGGCGAAAGGGGCTACACCTTC. The chain is built from TRBV5-4 and TRBJ1-2; 7 bases align to TRBD1. CDR1 is SGHNT and CDR2 is YYREEE in the germline V gene (reference sequence). The CDR3 length is 13 residues. V lost 2 bases, J lost 8 bases, and 6 bases stayed unmatched.

This chain links TRBV5-1 with TRBJ2-1; 7 bases are a match to TRBD2. The V gene end was trimmed by 0 bases and the J gene end by 0 bases; junction bases not matched to a gene: 6. The CDR3 is 17 residues long. Germline values: CDR1 SGHRS, CDR2 YFSETQ. CDR3 residues: CASSLVARGSSYNEQFF. For the CDR3, the DNA is TGCGCCAGCAGCTTGGTGGCGCGGGGGAGCTCCTACAATGAGCAGTTCTTC.

This clone was recorded once. The V call is TRBV4-3, the J call TRBJ1-2; 7 bases map to TRBD1. The V gene's germline CDR1 is LGHNA and CDR2 YSLEER. The CDR3 sequence is 16 residues long. J lost 0 bases, V lost 1 base, and 5 bases had no gene match. The CDR3 DNA follows: TGCGCCAGCAGCCAAGGCTTTGGGACAGCTAACTATGGCTACACCTTC. The encoded protein is CASSQGFGTANYGYTF.

This chain joins TRBV2 and TRBJ1-1; 7 nucleotides match TRBD1. This CDR3 is built from 12 residues. J gave up 1 base and V 9 bases, and 2 bases lay outside the gene matches. The germline V gene has CDR1 SNHLY and CDR2 FYNNEI. The CDR3 region is CARRTGNTEAFF. In nucleotides, the CDR3 is TGTGCCAGGAGGACAGGGAACACTGAAGCTTTCTTT.

The chain joins TRBV5-1 to TRBJ2-1, with TRBD2 identical over 12 bases. Looked up from germline, CDR1 is SGHRS and CDR2 is YFSETQ. With 4 bases clipped from V and 4 bases from J, the junction kept 6 bases outside the gene matches. The CDR3 extends over 16 amino acids. CDR3 in amino acids: CASSPGLAGLYNEQFF. In nucleotides, the CDR3 is TGCGCCAGCAGCCCAGGACTAGCGGGGCTATACAATGAGCAGTTCTTC.

The chain has TRBV28 and TRBJ1-3; 9 positions match TRBD1. Germline V gene sequence: CDR1 MDHEN, CDR2 SYDVKM. The V and J ends lost 4 bases and 4 bases, in that order; junction bases with no gene match: 8. The CDR3 loop spans 16 amino acids. In DNA, the CDR3 is TGTGCCAGCAGTTCCACCGGGACAGGGTTGGGAAACACCATATATTTT. Translating gives CASSSTGTGLGNTIYF.

This clone has only one observation. This sequence joins TRBV28 and TRBJ1-2; the D gene is possibly TRBD1 (6 bases). Germline loops: CDR1 MDHEN, CDR2 SYDVKM. Trimming stripped 6 bases from V and 2 bases from J, with 16 bases between. The CDR3 length is 15 residues. CDR3 protein: CASSGPGQPNYGYTF. The CDR3 nucleotides read TGTGCCAGCAGCGGCCCCGGACAGCCGAACTATGGCTACACCTTC.

J is TRBJ1-6 and V is TRBV9; D is unclear. CDR3 size: 14 residues. Germline CDR1 is SGDLS and CDR2 is YYNGEE. V dropped 0 bases and J dropped 9 bases, with 10 bases sitting between them. CDR3 in amino acids: CASSVAEAFSPLHF. The CDR3 DNA is TGTGCCAGCAGCGTAGCAGAGGCCTTTTCACCCCTCCACTTT.

The chain recombines TRBV6-4 with TRBJ2-1; 10 nucleotides agree with TRBD1. CDR1 and CDR2 (germline): MRHNA, SNTAGT. This CDR3 contains 15 residues. V gave up 2 bases and J gave up 6 bases; unmatched junction bases: 4. The CDR3 spells CASSDGGQGFNEQFF. CDR3 coding DNA: TGTGCCAGCAGTGACGGGGGACAGGGGTTCAATGAGCAGTTCTTC.

The chain joins TRBV28 to TRBJ2-7, with 10 bases identical to TRBD1. This CDR3 has 18 residues. V was clipped by 10 bases and J by 2 bases; unmatched bases: 20. Germline V lookup: CDR1 MDHEN, CDR2 SYDVKM. The chain's CDR3 is CATFPGTGVLPRTYEQYF. The CDR3 nucleotides read TGTGCCACTTTTCCCGGGACAGGGGTCCTCCCCAGAACCTACGAGCAGTACTTC. The entire variable domain, with the rest obtained from reference TRBV28 and TRBJ2-7, is as follows: DVKVTQSSRYLVKRTGEKVFLECVQDMDHENMFWYRQDPGLGLRLIYFSYDVKMKEKGDIPEGYSVSREKKERFSLILESASTNQTSMYLCATFPGTGVLPRTYEQYFGPGTRLTVT.

The chain recombines TRBV30 with TRBJ1-2; 10 bases fit TRBD1. Per germline, CDR1 GTSNPN and CDR2 SVGIG (reference sequence). V shed 3 bases, J shed 4 bases, and the junction held 8 bases outside the gene matches. The CDR3 spans 15 residues. The CDR3 bases are TGTGCCTGGAGGTCAGACAGGGGGCGGATCTATGGCTACACCTTC. This translates into CAWRSDRGRIYGYTF.